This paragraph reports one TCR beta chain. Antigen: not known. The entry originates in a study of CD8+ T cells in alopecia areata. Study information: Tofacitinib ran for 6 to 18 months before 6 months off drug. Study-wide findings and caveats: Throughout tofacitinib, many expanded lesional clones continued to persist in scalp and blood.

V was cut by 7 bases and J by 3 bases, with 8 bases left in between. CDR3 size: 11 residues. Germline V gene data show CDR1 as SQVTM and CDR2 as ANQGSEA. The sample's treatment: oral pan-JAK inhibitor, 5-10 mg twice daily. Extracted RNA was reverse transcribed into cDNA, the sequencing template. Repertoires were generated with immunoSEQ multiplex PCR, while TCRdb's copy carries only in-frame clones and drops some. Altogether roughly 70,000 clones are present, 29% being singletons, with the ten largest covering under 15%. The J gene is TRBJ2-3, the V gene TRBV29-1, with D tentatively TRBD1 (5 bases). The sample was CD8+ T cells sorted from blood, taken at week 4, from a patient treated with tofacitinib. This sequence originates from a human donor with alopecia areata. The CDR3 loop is CSAQGTDTQYF. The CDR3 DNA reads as TGCAGCGCCCAGGGTACAGATACGCAGTATTTT.